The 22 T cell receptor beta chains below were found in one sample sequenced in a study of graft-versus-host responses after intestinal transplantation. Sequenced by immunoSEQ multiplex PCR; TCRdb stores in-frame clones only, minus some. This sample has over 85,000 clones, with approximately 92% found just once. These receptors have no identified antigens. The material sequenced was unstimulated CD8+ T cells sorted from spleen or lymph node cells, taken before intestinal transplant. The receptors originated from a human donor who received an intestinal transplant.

CDR3 in amino acids: CASSYTGMNTEAFF. The CDR3 nucleotides are TGTGCCAGCAGTTACACCGGGATGAACACTGAAGCTTTCTTT. J is TRBJ1-1 and V is TRBV6-5, with unresolved D. The CDR3 covers 14 residues. The V gene lost 2 bases and the J gene lost 0 bases, with 7 bases spanning the gap. The germline gives CDR1 MNHEY, CDR2 SVGAGI.

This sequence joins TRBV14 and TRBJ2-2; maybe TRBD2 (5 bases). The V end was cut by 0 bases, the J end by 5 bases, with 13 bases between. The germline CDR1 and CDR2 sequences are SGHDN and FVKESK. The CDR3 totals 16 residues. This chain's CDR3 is CASSQELGVVTGELFF. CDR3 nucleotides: TGTGCCAGCAGCCAAGAACTGGGAGTGGTTACCGGGGAGCTGTTTTTT.

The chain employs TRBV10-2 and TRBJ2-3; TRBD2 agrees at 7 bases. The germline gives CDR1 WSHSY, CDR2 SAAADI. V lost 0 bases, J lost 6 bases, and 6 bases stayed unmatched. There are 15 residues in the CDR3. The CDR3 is CASSESGLVTDTQYF. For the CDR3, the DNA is TGCGCCAGCAGTGAGTCAGGACTAGTTACCGATACGCAGTATTTT.

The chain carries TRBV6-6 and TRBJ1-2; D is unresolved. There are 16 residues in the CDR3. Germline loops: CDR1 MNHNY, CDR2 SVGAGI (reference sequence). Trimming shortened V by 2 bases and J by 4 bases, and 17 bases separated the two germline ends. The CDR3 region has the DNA TGTGCCAGCAGTTACGATAAGAGTCCAGGCGCCTATGGCTACACCTTC. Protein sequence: CASSYDKSPGAYGYTF.

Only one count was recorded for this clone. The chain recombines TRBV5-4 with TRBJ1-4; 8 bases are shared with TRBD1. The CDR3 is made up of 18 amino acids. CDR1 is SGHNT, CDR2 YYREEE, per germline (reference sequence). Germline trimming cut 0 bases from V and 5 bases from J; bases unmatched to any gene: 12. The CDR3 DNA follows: TGTGCCAGCAGCTTGGGAGACAGGGGTGGAGGGGCAAATGAAAAACTGTTTTTT. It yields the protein CASSLGDRGGGANEKLFF.

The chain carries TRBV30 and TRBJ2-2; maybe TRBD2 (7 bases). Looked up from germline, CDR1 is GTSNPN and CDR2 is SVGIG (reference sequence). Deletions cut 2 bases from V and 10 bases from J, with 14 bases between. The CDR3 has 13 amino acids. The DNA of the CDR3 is TGTGCCTGGAGTAGGGGGGGGAGCGAGGAGCTGTTTTTT. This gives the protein CAWSRGGSEELFF.

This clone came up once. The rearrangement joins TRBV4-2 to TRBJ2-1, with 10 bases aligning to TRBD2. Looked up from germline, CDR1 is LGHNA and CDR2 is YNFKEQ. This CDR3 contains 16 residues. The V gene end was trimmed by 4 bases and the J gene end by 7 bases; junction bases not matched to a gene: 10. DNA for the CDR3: TGTGCCAGCAGCCTTAAAGAGCGGGGGGGCCGTAATGAGCAGTTCTTC. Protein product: CASSLKERGGRNEQFF.

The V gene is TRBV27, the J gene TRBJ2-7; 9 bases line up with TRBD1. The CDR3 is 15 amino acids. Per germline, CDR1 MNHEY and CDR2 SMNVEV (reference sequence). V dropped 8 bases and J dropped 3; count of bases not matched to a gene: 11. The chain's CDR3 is CASGSLDRGFYEQYF. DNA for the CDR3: TGTGCCAGCGGTAGTTTGGACAGGGGATTCTACGAGCAGTACTTC.

As DNA, the CDR3 is TGTGCCAGTAGTATGGGGACACTTAGCTACACCTTC. Protein product: CASSMGTLSYTF. V and J are TRBV19 and TRBJ1-2; possibly TRBD1 for D (6 bases). V shed 3 bases and J shed 9 bases, with 11 bases lying between them. The CDR3 consists of 12 residues. Germline lookup yields CDR1 LNHDA and CDR2 SQIVND (reference sequence).

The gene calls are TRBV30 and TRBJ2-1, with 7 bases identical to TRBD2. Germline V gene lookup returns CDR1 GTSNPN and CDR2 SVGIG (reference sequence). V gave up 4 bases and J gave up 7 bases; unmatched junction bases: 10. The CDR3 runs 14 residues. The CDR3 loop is CAWIRGGPGNEQFF. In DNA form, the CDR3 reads TGTGCCTGGATTAGGGGAGGGCCGGGGAATGAGCAGTTCTTC.

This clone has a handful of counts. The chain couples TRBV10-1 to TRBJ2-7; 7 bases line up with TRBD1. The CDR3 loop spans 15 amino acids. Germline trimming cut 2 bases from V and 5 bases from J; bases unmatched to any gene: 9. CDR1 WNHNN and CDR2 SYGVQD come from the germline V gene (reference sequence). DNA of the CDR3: TGCGCCAGCAGTGAGCGGACGACAGGGCTCGACGAGCAGTACTTC. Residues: CASSERTTGLDEQYF.

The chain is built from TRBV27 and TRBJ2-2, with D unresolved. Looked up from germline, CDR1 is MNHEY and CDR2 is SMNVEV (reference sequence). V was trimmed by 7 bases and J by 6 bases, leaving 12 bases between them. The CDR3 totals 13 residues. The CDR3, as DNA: TGTGCCAGCATCTACAGATTTCCCGGGGAGCTGTTTTTT. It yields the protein CASIYRFPGELFF.

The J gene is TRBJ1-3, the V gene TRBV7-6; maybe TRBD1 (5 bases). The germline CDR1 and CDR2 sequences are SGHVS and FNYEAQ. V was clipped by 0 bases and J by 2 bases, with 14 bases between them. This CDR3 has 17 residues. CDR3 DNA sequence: TGTGCCAGCAGCTTAGCATGGGGTGGGGCTGCTGGAAACACCATATATTTT. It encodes CASSLAWGGAAGNTIYF. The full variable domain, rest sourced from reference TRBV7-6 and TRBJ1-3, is GAGVSQSPRYKVTKRGQDVALRCDPISGHVSLYWYRQALGQGPEFLTYFNYEAQQDKSGLPNDRFSAERPEGSISTLTIQRTEQRDSAMYRCASSLAWGGAAGNTIYFGEGSWLTVV.

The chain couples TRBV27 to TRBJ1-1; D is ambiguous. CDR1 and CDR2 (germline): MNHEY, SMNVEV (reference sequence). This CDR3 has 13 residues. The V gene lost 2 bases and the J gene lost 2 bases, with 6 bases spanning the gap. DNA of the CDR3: TGTGCCAGCAGTTTAAGCCACAACACTGAAGCTTTCTTT. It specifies CASSLSHNTEAFF.

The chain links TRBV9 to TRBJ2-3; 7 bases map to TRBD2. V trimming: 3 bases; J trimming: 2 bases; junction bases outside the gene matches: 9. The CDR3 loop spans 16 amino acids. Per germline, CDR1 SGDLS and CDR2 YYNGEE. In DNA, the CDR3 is TGTGCCAGCAGCGCCGACACGGGGGGACTCACAGATACGCAGTATTTT. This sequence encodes CASSADTGGLTDTQYF.

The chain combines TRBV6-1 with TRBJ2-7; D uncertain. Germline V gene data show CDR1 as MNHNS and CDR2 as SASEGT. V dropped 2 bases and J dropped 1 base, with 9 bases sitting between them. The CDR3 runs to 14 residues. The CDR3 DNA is TGTGCCAGCAGTGAATGGGCCTCGTCCTACGAGCAGTACTTC. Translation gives CASSEWASSYEQYF.

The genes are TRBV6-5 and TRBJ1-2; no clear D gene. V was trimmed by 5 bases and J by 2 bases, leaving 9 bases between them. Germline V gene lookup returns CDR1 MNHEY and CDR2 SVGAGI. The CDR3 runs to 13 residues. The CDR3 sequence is CASSDRENYGYTF. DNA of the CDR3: TGTGCCAGCAGTGACCGGGAGAACTATGGCTACACCTTC.

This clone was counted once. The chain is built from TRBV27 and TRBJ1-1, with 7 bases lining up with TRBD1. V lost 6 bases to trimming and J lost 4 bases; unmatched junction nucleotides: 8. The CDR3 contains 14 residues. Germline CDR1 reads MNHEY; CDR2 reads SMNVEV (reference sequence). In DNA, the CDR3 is TGTGCCAGCAGGGCAGGGGGATATGTCACTGAAGCTTTCTTT. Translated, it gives CASRAGGYVTEAFF.

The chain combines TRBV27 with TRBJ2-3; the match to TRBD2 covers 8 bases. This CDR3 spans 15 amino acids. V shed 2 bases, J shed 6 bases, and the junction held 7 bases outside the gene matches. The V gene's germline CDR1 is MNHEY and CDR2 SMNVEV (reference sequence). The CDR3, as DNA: TGTGCCAGCAGTTTAGCGGGACTAGTCCCCGATACGCAGTATTTT. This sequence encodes CASSLAGLVPDTQYF.

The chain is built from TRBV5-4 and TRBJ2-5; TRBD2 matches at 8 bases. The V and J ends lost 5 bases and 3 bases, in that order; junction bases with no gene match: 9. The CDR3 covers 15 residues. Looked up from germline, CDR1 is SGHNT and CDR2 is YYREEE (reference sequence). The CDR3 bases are TGTGCCAGCAGTTTTCCAACGGGGGGGGAAGAGACCCAGTACTTC. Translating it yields CASSFPTGGEETQYF.

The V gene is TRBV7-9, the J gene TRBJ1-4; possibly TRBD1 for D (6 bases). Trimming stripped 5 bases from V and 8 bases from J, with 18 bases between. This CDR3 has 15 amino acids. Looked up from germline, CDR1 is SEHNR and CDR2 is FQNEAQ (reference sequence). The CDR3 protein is CASSPPQGIEEKLFF. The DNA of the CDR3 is TGTGCCAGCAGCCCCCCCCAGGGGATCGAGGAAAAACTGTTTTTT.

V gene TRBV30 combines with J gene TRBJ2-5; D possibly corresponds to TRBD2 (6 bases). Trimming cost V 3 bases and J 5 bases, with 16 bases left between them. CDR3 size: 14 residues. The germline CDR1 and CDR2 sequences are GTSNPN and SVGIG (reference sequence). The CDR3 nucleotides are TGTGCCTGGAGGGAGGCGGGGCCCGGGGAGACCCAGTACTTC. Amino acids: CAWREAGPGETQYF.